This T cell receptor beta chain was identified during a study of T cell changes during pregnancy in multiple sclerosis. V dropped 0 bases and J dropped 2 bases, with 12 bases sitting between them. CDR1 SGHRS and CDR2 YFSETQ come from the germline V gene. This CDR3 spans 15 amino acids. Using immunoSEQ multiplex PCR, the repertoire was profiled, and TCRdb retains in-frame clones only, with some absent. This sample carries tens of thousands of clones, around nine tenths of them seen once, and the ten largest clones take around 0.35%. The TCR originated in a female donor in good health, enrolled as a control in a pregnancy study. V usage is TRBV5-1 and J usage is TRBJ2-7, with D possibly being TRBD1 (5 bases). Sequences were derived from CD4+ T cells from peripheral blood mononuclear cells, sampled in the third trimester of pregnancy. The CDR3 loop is CASSLVGAATYEQYF. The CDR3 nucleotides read TGCGCCAGCAGCTTGGTTGGGGCAGCAACCTACGAGCAGTACTTC.